This T cell receptor (beta chain) appears in the sequencing data of a study of CD8 T cells in Susac syndrome. Random hexamers served to reverse transcribe roughly 0.45 to 1 ug RNA. The amplification used immunoSEQ multiplex PCR on TCR beta CDR3; it spanned 54 Vbeta and 13 Jbeta. TCRdb re-called the immunoSEQ multiplex PCR reads with MiXCR, one entry per CDR3 protein. This table holds 250,000 to 300,000 distinct CDR3 sequences, roughly 81% found once. CDR1 is MNHEY and CDR2 is SMNVEV in the germline V gene (reference sequence). V was pared by 4 bases and J by 6 bases, with 15 bases between. The CDR3 is made up of 14 amino acids. The T cells that were sequenced for TCR beta were CD8+ and CD4+ cells from blood. The patients who served as multiple sclerosis controls were treatment-naive and had stable or active relapsing-remitting disease that fulfilled the revised McDonald criteria. Isolation of CD8+ and CD4+ T cells was performed negatively, whereas enrichment of TEMRA cells was done by FACS.

The sample comprised CD8+ T cells from PBMCs. The source of this sequence is a human donor with multiple sclerosis. The gene calls are TRBV27 and TRBJ1-2; the D gene is possibly TRBD1 (6 bases). In DNA, the CDR3 is TGTGCCAGCAGTTCAAACCTCGGGGGCAATGGCTACACCTTC. This codes for CASSSNLGGNGYTF.